The 16 T cell receptor beta chains listed next were all sequenced from one sample in a study of blood T cells in healthy people across ages. A J-beta primer mix and a sample-barcoded 5' primer were used in a second PCR of about 6 to 12 cycles. From the 5' RACE reads, TCRdb called clonotypes with MiXCR, one entry per CDR3 protein. In the table there are hundreds of thousands of distinct CDR3 sequences, 20% to 30% of which are singletons. This sample also appeared in a second study, on T cells of mothers and their children.

The sample taken for sequencing was blood. These receptors all come from a boy aged 5-17 years in good health.

This clonotype was counted many times. The chain carries TRBV12-3 or TRBV12-4 and TRBJ1-2; 10 nucleotides match TRBD1. J gave up 0 bases and V 3 bases, and 13 bases lay outside the gene matches. CDR3 length: 19 amino acids. CDR3 region: CASSLRDRGLRKSNYGYTF. CDR3 sequence (DNA): TGTGCCAGCAGTTTGAGGGACAGGGGCCTTCGGAAATCTAACTATGGCTACACCTTC.

The chain is built from TRBV2 and TRBJ2-1, with TRBD2 as a possible D gene (5 bases). V lost 5 bases and J 6 bases, leaving 11 bases between the germline ends. The CDR3 contains 13 residues. Germline CDR1 is SNHLY and CDR2 is FYNNEI. DNA of the CDR3: TGTGCCAGCAGTAAGGACTCATCCAATGAGCAGTTCTTC. Protein: CASSKDSSNEQFF.

The rearrangement uses TRBV6-1 and TRBJ1-1, with D tentatively TRBD1 (5 bases). CDR1 is MNHNS, CDR2 SASEGT, per germline. The CDR3 totals 18 residues. V lost 2 bases and J 0 bases, leaving 19 bases between the germline ends. CDR3 region: CASSEFTGLAGLNTEAFF. The CDR3 DNA reads as TGTGCCAGCAGTGAATTTACAGGTTTGGCGGGGTTGAACACTGAAGCTTTCTTT.

This rearrangement joins TRBV6-5 to TRBJ1-5; 7 bases align to TRBD1. Trimming removed 6 bases from V and 9 bases from J; junction bases left unmatched: 14. The CDR3 runs to 15 residues. Germline lookup yields CDR1 MNHEY and CDR2 SVGAGI. This chain's CDR3 is CASRETGASGGPQHF. The CDR3 DNA reads TGTGCCAGCAGAGAAACAGGGGCTAGCGGGGGGCCCCAGCATTTT.

The V and J genes are TRBV11-2 and TRBJ2-7; 8 positions match TRBD1. V lost 3 bases to trimming and J lost 2 bases; unmatched junction nucleotides: 12. From germline, CDR1 is SGHAT and CDR2 FQNNGV. There are 17 residues in the CDR3. For the CDR3, the DNA is TGTGCCAGCAGCTTTCTCCGCGGGACAGGCCTACCCTACGAGCAGTACTTC. It encodes CASSFLRGTGLPYEQYF. The whole variable domain, filled in from reference TRBV11-2 and TRBJ2-7, reads EAGVAQSPRYKIIEKRQSVAFWCNPISGHATLYWYQQILGQGPKLLIQFQNNGVVDDSQLPKDRFSAERLKGVDSTLKIQPAKLEDSAVYLCASSFLRGTGLPYEQYFGPGTRLTVT.

This clonotype has a handful of counts. The V call is TRBV7-2, the J call TRBJ2-5, with D possibly TRBD2 on 5 matching bases. Per germline, CDR1 SGHTA and CDR2 FQGNSA. Trimming removed 5 bases from V and 3 bases from J, with 13 bases in between. The CDR3 spans 14 residues. CDR3 protein: CASSGDYFEETQYF. The DNA for the CDR3 is TGTGCCAGCAGCGGCGACTATTTCGAAGAGACCCAGTACTTC.

Concerning this clonotype: Mismatch with germline at one junction end may stem from a read error. V is TRBV6-1 and J is TRBJ2-3; 7 nucleotides line up with TRBD2. The CDR3 extends over 18 amino acids. Per the germline V gene, CDR1 is MNHNS and CDR2 is SASEGT. This CDR3 reads CAGSLRLADILSTDTQYF. The CDR3 DNA reads TGTGCCGGCAGCCTCCGGCTAGCGGATATTCTTAGCACAGATACGCAGTATTTT.

This clonotype appeared a few times. This chain uses TRBV7-2 with TRBJ2-7; 8 bases align to TRBD1. Per the germline V gene, CDR1 is SGHTA and CDR2 is FQGNSA. This CDR3 contains 14 residues. Germline trimming cut 5 bases from V and 4 bases from J; bases unmatched to any gene: 7. The CDR3 region has the DNA TGTGCCAGCAGCCCTAGACAGGGGAGGTACGAGCAGTACTTC. This encodes CASSPRQGRYEQYF.

This clonotype was picked up many times. This chain joins TRBV14 and TRBJ2-4; 8 positions agree with TRBD1. Trimming took 0 bases from V and 2 from J; bases not matched to a gene: 9. The CDR3 spans 18 residues. Germline V gene sequence: CDR1 SGHDN, CDR2 FVKESK. The DNA of the CDR3 is TGTGCCAGCAGCCAAGAAGGAGGCAGGGGGCTGACCAAAAACATTCAGTACTTC. The encoded protein is CASSQEGGRGLTKNIQYF.

This clonotype was observed a single time. A junction end diverges from the germline sequence, so it may reflect a read error. This chain links TRBV12-3 or TRBV12-4 with TRBJ2-3, with 12 bases identical to TRBD2. The CDR3 extends over 17 amino acids. The CDR3: CASSSAETSGRTDAQYF. In DNA, the CDR3 is TGTGCCAGCAGCTCCGCCGAGACTAGCGGGAGAACAGATGCGCAGTATTTT.

The V gene is TRBV5-6, the J gene TRBJ2-4; possibly TRBD1 for D (5 bases). The CDR3 contains 16 residues. Trimming removed 4 bases at V and 2 bases at J, with 16 bases between. The V gene's germline CDR1 is SGHDT and CDR2 YYEEEE. CDR3 coding DNA: TGTGCCAGCAGCAACGGATGGGCAGGGCCCAAAAACATTCAGTACTTC. Its protein product is CASSNGWAGPKNIQYF.

The chain links TRBV12-3 or TRBV12-4 to TRBJ2-5, with 10 bases fitting TRBD1. Germline trimming cut 5 bases from V and 3 bases from J; bases unmatched to any gene: 6. This CDR3 spans 15 amino acids. The CDR3, as DNA: TGTGCCAGCAGTACGGGACAGGGGACCGAAGAGACCCAGTACTTC. It encodes CASSTGQGTEETQYF.

The chain employs TRBV5-1 and TRBJ2-5; 16 nucleotides line up with TRBD2. The V segment lost 5 bases and the J segment 4 bases; nucleotides outside the gene matches: 14. Germline CDR1 is SGHRS and CDR2 is YFSETQ. The CDR3 is 19 residues long. In DNA, the CDR3 is TGCGCCAGCAGTCCTTGGATTGGGACTAGCGGGGGGGCCGGAGAGACCCAGTACTTC. Amino acid sequence: CASSPWIGTSGGAGETQYF. Complete variable domain (other parts from reference TRBV5-1 and TRBJ2-5): KAGVTQTPRYLIKTRGQQVTLSCSPISGHRSVSWYQQTPGQGLQFLFEYFSETQRNKGNFPGRFSGRQFSNSRSEMNVSTLELGDSALYLCASSPWIGTSGGAGETQYFGPGTRLLVL.

This clonotype was counted only a few times. V and J are TRBV7-3 and TRBJ2-7; D is unresolved. V lost 2 bases and J 0 bases, leaving 5 bases between the germline ends. From germline, CDR1 is SGHTA and CDR2 FQGTGA. The CDR3 has 13 amino acids. The CDR3 region has the DNA TGTGCCAGCAGCTTAGCAATCTCCTACGAGCAGTACTTC. Amino acids: CASSLAISYEQYF.

This clonotype was seen a handful of times. DNA for the CDR3: TGCGCCAGCAGCTTGGACATGAACAATGAGCAGTTCTTC. It yields the protein CASSLDMNNEQFF. The chain uses TRBV5-1 and TRBJ2-1; no clear D gene. Trimming took off 0 bases at V and 5 bases at J, with 6 bases between the two ends. This CDR3 spans 13 amino acids. Germline CDR1 is SGHRS and CDR2 is YFSETQ.

This clonotype was detected only a few times. The gene calls are TRBV14 and TRBJ1-2; 7 bases match TRBD1. Germline lookup yields CDR1 SGHDN and CDR2 FVKESK. J was trimmed by 6 bases and V by 4 bases; bases with no gene match: 8. There are 14 residues in the CDR3. The DNA for the CDR3 is TGTGCCAGCAGCCGACCCGACAGGGCGGATGGCTACACCTTC. Translating it yields CASSRPDRADGYTF.